This section outlines one TCR beta chain sequence together with its context. Antigen unknown. This sample is part of a study of graft-versus-host responses after intestinal transplantation. The V and J ends lost 6 bases and 4 bases, in that order; junction bases with no gene match: 5. The germline gives CDR1 ENHRY, CDR2 SYGVKD. The CDR3 contains 13 residues. TCRdb's copy holds only in-frame clones and misses some; the assay was immunoSEQ multiplex PCR. The table records over 75,000 clones, approximately 90% of them present only once. Sequencing was performed on unstimulated CD8+ T cells sorted from spleen or lymph node cells, taken before transplant. The chain is built from TRBV10-3 and TRBJ1-2; TRBD1 matches 7 bases. The sequence was collected from a human donor who was the organ donor for an intestinal transplant. The CDR3 loop reads CAIRGDRSYGYTF. DNA for the CDR3: TGTGCCATCAGGGGGGACAGATCCTATGGCTACACCTTC.